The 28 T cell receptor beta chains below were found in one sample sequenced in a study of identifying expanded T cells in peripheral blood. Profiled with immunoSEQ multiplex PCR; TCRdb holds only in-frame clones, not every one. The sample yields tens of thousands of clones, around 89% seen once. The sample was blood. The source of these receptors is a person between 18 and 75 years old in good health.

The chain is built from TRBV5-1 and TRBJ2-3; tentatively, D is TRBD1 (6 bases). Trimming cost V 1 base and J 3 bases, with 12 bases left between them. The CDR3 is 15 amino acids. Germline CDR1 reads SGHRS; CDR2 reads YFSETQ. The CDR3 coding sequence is TGCGCCAGCAGCTTGCCACAGGGTGTTACAGATACGCAGTATTTT. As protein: CASSLPQGVTDTQYF.

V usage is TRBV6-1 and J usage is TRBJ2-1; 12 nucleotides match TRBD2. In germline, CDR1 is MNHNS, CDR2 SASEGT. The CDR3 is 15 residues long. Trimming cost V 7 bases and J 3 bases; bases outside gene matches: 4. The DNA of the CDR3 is TGTGCCAGCATTTCTAGCGGGGGGGACTACAATGAGCAGTTCTTC. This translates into CASISSGGDYNEQFF.

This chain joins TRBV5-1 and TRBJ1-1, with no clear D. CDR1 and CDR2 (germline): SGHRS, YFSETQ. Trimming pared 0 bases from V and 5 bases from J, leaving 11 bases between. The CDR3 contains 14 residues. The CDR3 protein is CASSLDTRVTEAFF. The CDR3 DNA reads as TGCGCCAGCAGCTTGGACACAAGGGTTACTGAAGCTTTCTTT.

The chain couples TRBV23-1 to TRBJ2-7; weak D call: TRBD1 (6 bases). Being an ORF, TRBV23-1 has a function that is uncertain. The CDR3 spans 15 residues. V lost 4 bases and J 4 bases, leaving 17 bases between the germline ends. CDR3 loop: CASSPPGQTIYEQYF. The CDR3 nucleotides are TGCGCCAGCAGTCCCCCCGGACAGACTATATACGAGCAGTACTTC.

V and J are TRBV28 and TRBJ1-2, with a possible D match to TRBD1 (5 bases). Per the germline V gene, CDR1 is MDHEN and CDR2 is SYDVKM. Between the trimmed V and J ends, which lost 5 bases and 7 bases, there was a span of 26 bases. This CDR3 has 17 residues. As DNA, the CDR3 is TGTGCCAGCAGTCGGGCGGGCACCCAGGGATTCCCTATTGGCTACACCTTC. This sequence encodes CASSRAGTQGFPIGYTF.

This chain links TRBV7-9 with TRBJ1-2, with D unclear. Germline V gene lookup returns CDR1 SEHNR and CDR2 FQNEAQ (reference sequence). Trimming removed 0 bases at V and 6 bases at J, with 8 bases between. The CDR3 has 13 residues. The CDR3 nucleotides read TGTGCCAGCAGCTTAGCCCCTCAGGATGGCTACACCTTC. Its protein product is CASSLAPQDGYTF.

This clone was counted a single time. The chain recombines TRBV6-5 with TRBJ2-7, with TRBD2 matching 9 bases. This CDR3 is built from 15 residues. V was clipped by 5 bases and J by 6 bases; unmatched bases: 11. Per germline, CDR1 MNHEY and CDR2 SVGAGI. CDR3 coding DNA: TGTGCCAGCAGTCCCCTGGCGGGGGGGCTAAGCGAGCAGTACTTC. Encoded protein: CASSPLAGGLSEQYF.

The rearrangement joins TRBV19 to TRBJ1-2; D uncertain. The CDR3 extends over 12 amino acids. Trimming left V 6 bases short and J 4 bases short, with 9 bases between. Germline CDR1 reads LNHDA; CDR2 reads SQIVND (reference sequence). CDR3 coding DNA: TGTGCCAGTAGACAGAATTCCTATGGCTACACCTTC. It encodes CASRQNSYGYTF.

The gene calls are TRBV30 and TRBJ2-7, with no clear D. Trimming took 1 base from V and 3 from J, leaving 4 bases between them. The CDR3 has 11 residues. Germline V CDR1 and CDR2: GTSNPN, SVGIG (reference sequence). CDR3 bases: TGTGCCTGGAGTGGGGACTACGAGCAGTACTTC. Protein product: CAWSGDYEQYF.

CDR3 region: CASSLLGNTEAFF. CDR3 coding DNA: TGCGCCAGCAGCTTGTTGGGCAACACTGAAGCTTTCTTT. The chain recombines TRBV5-1 with TRBJ1-1; the D is unclear. Per the germline V gene, CDR1 is SGHRS and CDR2 is YFSETQ. The V gene lost 1 base and the J gene lost 2 bases, with 6 bases spanning the gap. This CDR3 is built from 13 residues.

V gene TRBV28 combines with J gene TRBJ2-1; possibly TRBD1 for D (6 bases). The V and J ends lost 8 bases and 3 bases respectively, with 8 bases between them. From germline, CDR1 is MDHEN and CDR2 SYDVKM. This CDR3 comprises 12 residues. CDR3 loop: CASCRGYNEQFF. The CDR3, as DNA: TGTGCCAGCTGCAGGGGCTACAATGAGCAGTTCTTC.

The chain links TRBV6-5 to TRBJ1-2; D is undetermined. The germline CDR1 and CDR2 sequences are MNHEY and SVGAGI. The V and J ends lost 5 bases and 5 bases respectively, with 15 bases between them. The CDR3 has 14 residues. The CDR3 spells CASSETTVGYGYTF. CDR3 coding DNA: TGTGCCAGCAGTGAGACCACCGTTGGGTATGGCTACACCTTC.

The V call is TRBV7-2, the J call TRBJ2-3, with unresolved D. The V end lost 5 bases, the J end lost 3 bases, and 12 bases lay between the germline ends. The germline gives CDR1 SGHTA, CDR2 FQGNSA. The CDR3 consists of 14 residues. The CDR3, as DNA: TGTGCCAGCAGCCCCGGCGGTTGGACAGATACGCAGTATTTT. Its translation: CASSPGGWTDTQYF.

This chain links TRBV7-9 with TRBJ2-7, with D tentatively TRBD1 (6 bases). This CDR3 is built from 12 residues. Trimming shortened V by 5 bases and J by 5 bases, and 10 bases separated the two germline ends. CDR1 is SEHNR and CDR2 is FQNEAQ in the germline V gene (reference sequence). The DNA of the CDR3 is TGTGCCAGCAGCCTAAACAGGGACGAGCAGTACTTC. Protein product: CASSLNRDEQYF.

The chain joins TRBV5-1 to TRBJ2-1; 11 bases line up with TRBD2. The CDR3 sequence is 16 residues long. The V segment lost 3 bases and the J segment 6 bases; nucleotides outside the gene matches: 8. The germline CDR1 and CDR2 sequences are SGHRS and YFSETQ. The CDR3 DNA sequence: TGCGCCAGCAGCTCCATGACTAGCGGGATTTCCAATGAGCAGTTCTTC. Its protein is CASSSMTSGISNEQFF.

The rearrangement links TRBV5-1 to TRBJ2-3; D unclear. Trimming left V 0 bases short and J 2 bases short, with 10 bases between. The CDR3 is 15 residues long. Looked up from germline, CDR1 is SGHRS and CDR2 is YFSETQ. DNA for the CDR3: TGCGCCAGCAGCTTGGCCTTCTCGTTCACAGATACGCAGTATTTT. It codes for CASSLAFSFTDTQYF.

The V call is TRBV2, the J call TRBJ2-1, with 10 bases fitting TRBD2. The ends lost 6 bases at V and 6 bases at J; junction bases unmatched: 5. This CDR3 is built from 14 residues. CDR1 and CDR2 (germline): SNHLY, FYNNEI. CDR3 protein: CASSSAGGLNEQFF. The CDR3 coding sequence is TGTGCCAGCAGCTCAGCGGGGGGGCTCAATGAGCAGTTCTTC.

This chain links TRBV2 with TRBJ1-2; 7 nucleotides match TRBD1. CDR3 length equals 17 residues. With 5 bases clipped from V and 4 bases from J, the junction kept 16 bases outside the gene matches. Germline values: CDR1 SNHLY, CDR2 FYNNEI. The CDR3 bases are TGTGCCAGCAGTACCACGGGACAGTTTTTCCGGGTCTATGGCTACACCTTC. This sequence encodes CASSTTGQFFRVYGYTF.

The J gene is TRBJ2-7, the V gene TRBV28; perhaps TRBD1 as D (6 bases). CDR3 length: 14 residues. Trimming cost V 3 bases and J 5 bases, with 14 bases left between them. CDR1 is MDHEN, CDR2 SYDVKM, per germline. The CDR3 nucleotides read TGTGCCAGCAGTTTTTCTTACAGGGACCACGAGCAGTACTTC. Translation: CASSFSYRDHEQYF.

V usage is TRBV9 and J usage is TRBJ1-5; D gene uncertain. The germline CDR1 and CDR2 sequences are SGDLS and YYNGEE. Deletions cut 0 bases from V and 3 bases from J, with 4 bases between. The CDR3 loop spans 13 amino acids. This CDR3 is CASSVDLNQPQHF. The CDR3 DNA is TGTGCCAGCAGCGTAGACCTCAATCAGCCCCAGCATTTT.

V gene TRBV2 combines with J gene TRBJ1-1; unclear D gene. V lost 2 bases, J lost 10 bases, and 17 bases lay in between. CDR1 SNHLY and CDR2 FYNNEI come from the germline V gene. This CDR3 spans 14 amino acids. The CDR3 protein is CASSEQLSIGGAFF. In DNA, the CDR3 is TGTGCCAGCAGTGAACAGTTAAGTATAGGTGGAGCTTTCTTT.

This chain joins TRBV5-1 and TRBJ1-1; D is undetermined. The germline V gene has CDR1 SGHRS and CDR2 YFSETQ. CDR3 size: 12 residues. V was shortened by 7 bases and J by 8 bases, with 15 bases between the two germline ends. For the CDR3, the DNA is TGCGCCAGCGGCCTCAGCGGGCAAGAAGCTTTCTTT. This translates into CASGLSGQEAFF.

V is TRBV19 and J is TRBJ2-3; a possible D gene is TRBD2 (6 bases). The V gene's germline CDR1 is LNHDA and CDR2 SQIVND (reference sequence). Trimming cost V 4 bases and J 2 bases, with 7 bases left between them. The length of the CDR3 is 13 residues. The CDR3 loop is CASSTSATDTQYF. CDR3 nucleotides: TGTGCCAGTAGTACTAGCGCCACAGATACGCAGTATTTT. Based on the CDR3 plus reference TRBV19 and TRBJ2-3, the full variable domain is DGGITQSPKYLFRKEGQNVTLSCEQNLNHDAMYWYRQDPGQGLRLIYYSQIVNDFQKGDIAEGYSVSREKKESFPLTVTSAQKNPTAFYLCASSTSATDTQYFGPGTRLTVL.

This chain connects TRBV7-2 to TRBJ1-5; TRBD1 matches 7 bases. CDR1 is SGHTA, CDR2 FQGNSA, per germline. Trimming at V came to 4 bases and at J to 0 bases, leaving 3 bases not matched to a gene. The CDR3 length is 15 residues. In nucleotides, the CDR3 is TGTGCCAGCAGCTCGACAGGGTTTAGCAATCAGCCCCAGCATTTT. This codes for CASSSTGFSNQPQHF.

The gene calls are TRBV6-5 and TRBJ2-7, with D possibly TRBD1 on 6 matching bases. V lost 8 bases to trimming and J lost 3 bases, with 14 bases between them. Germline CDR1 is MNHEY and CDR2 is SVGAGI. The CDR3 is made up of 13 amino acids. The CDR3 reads CASLGTPDYEQYF. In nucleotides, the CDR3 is TGTGCCAGCTTGGGGACACCAGACTACGAGCAGTACTTC.

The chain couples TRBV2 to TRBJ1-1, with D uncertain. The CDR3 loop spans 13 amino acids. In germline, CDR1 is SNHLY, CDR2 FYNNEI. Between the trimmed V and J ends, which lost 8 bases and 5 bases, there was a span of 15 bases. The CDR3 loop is CASSSRGRTEAFF. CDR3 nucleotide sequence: TGTGCCAGCTCCTCCCGCGGGAGGACTGAAGCTTTCTTT. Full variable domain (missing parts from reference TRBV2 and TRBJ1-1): EPEVTQTPSHQVTQMGQEVILRCVPISNHLYFYWYRQILGQKVEFLVSFYNNEISEKSEIFDDQFSVERPDGSNFTLKIRSTKLEDSAMYFCASSSRGRTEAFFGQGTRLTVV.

The chain's CDR3 is CASSWGTLNNEQFF. CDR3 nucleotide sequence: TGTGCCAGCAGCTGGGGGACTCTTAACAATGAGCAGTTCTTC. This sequence joins TRBV11-2 and TRBJ2-1; perhaps TRBD2 as D (6 bases). The CDR3 spans 14 residues. V was pared by 4 bases and J by 5 bases, with 12 bases between. Looked up from germline, CDR1 is SGHAT and CDR2 is FQNNGV.

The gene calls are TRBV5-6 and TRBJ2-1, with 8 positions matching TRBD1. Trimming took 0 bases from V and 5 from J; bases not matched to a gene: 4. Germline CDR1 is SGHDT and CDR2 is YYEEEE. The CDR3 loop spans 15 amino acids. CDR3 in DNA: TGTGCCAGCAGCTTGGTTGGACAGGGTAACAATGAGCAGTTCTTC. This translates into CASSLVGQGNNEQFF.